This TCR beta chain was documented in a study of early T cells in non-severe SARS-CoV-2 infection. General study points: Clonotype matching in VDJdb favored anti-spike CD8 responses and did not capture private and CD4 specificities.

A word on this clonotype: Its antigen remains unknown.

TCRdb passed the 5' RACE reads through MiXCR, listing each CDR3 protein once. The profile shows roughly 60,000 distinct CDR3 sequences, roughly 5.3% of them singletons. The V gene's germline CDR1 is SGHRS and CDR2 YFSETQ. The CDR3 spans 15 residues. J lost 6 bases, V lost 3 bases, and 10 bases had no gene match. The receptor's source is an adult who was a healthcare worker with PCR-confirmed SARS-CoV-2 infection or an uninfected control (not recorded which). The sample taken for sequencing was whole blood. The rearrangement joins TRBV5-1 to TRBJ2-7; TRBD1 matches 9 bases. CDR3 DNA sequence: TGCGCCAGCAGCTCCGTGGACAGGGGTTCTCGCGAGCAGTACTTC. Amino acids: CASSSVDRGSREQYF.